Below, one T cell receptor beta chain is given with its context. This clonotype was seen a few times. Its antigen has not been determined. No much larger clone exists at a distance of one base, and base qualities are not known. The library was built by means of PCR. The instrument given in TCRdb is Illumina HiSeq 2500. TCR library preparation used molecular barcoding, with unique molecular identifiers applied to normalize quantification of the TCRbeta repertoire. TCRdb passed the public sequencing reads through fastp at Q25 and MiXCR, retaining productive beta sequences. Each record represents a unique CDR3 protein, reported with the most common genes and DNA among its rows. The sample contains some 600,000 distinct CDR3 sequences, 10% to 15% of them found a single time. The top ten clonotypes cover about 2% of the sample. The sample originates from a study of T-cell reconstitution after alpha-beta-depleted transplantation in children (dated by TCRdb to 2016 to 2017). Context from the whole study: Using TCR repertoire profiling, the study followed T-cell immune reconstitution in a quantitative way in children after TCRalphabeta/CD19-depleted allogeneic hematopoietic cell transplantation. Results the study describes overall, beyond this receptor: In some patients, the high TCRbeta diversity seen at day 60 was put down to recipient T cells and intrathymic progenitors that had survived conditioning. The apparently early recovery of alphabetaT-cell counts about two months after transplant reportedly depended on only several hundred rapidly expanded clones that came from non-depleted graft cells. Hyperexpanded clone frequencies declined over subsequent months; after one year, T-cell counts and TCRbeta diversity were mostly attributed to newly produced T cells.

The treatment or condition label, read with the paper, signifies: allogeneic hematopoietic cell transplantation with graft depleted of TCRalphabeta T cells and CD19 B cells. TCRalphabeta/CD19-depleted allogeneic hematopoietic cell grafts were given to the transplant recipients, all of whom were children. Clipping removes 7 bases from V and 4 bases from J, with 13 as the unmatched junction base count. The CDR3 holds 15 amino acids from the cysteine to the phenylalanine. Just the 45-base CDR3 DNA is kept, in frame starting at base 1. Sequences SGHVS (CDR1) and FQNEAQ (CDR2) are obtained from the germline V gene.

The TCR comes from a male patient between 5 and 17 years old who had a stem cell transplant for acute myeloid leukemia, so the T cells may come from the graft donor. Specimen: PBMCs, mostly from graft donor cells, collected 360 days after TCRalphabeta/CD19-depleted stem cell transplant. The V gene is TRBV7-8 and the J gene is TRBJ2-7, with 7 bases aligning to TRBD1. The bases read TGTGCCAGCACCCCCGCGACAGGGAAGAGGTACGAGCAGTACTTC. It translates as CASTPATGKRYEQYF. With the portions outside the CDR3 filled from the reference TRBV7-8 and TRBJ2-7 genes, the complete variable region becomes GAGVSQSPRYKVAKRGQDVALRCDPISGHVSLFWYQQALGQGPEFLTYFQNEAQLDKSGLPSDRFFAERPEGSVSTLKIQRTQQEDSAVYLCASTPATGKRYEQYFGPGTRLTVT.